These 10 T cell receptor beta chains were sequenced from one sample in a study of T cell repertoires in cytomegalovirus infection. These receptors' targets are unknown. Each CDR3 protein is one row after TCRdb ran MiXCR on the reads. The sample comprises some 800,000 distinct CDR3 sequences, under 35% of which are singletons, and approximately 14% rests with the top ten. Here the sequenced sample was cultured CD8+ T cells from PBMCs, taken from culture after CMV antigen stimulation. The source is a human donor in good health (CMV status not recorded). Some clones in this sample may be carry-over from other donors' samples.

The chain links TRBV2 to TRBJ1-2; TRBD1 aligns across 7 bases. J lost 3 bases, V lost 7 bases, and 5 bases had no gene match. Germline V CDR1 and CDR2: SNHLY, FYNNEI. This CDR3 is 13 amino acids long. The CDR3 loop is CASIDRVYYGYTF. DNA for the CDR3: TGTGCCAGCATCGACAGGGTTTACTATGGCTACACCTTC. The whole variable domain, filled in from reference TRBV2 and TRBJ1-2, reads EPEVTQTPSHQVTQMGQEVILRCVPISNHLYFYWYRQILGQKVEFLVSFYNNEISEKSEIFDDQFSVERPDGSNFTLKIRSTKLEDSAMYFCASIDRVYYGYTFGSGTRLTVV.

This clonotype has a handful of counts. The rearrangement links TRBV7-9 to TRBJ2-6, with 7 nucleotides matching TRBD1. The CDR3 length is 17 residues. The trim removed 2 bases at V and 0 bases at J, leaving 4 bases unmatched. Germline values: CDR1 SEHNR, CDR2 FQNEAQ (reference sequence). The CDR3 coding sequence is TGTGCCAGCAGCTTAATACAGGGGAGCTCTGGGGCCAACGTCCTGACTTTC. This codes for CASSLIQGSSGANVLTF.

In regard to this clonotype: One base away lies a much larger clone, so this may be a sequencing read error. This chain connects TRBV12-3 or TRBV12-4 to TRBJ1-1; D is unresolved. V shed 6 bases and J shed 2 bases, with 13 bases lying between them. The CDR3 length is 14 residues. DNA of the CDR3: TGTGCCAGCAGACCGTGGACGGATAACACTGAAGCTTTCTTT. As protein: CASRPWTDNTEAFF.

The table lists this clonotype with a few counts. This chain connects TRBV19 to TRBJ1-1; D call uncertain. V lost 5 bases and J 0 bases, leaving 10 bases between the germline ends. CDR1 and CDR2 (germline): LNHDA, SQIVND (reference sequence). The CDR3 loop spans 14 amino acids. The CDR3 nucleotides are TGTGCCAGTAGTCCGGGAAACATGAACACTGAAGCTTTCTTT. Translation: CASSPGNMNTEAFF.

CDR3 coding DNA: TGTGCCACCAGCAGAGGTCGGGGACGGGAGACCCAGTACTTC. Translated, it gives CATSRGRGRETQYF. The genes are TRBV15 and TRBJ2-5; D could derive from TRBD1 or TRBD2 (5 bases each). Deletions cut 1 base from V and 5 bases from J, with 11 bases between. CDR1 is LNHNV, CDR2 YYDKDF, per germline (reference sequence). The length of the CDR3 is 14 residues.

This clonotype showed up many times. V is TRBV9 and J is TRBJ1-2; D not resolved. V was trimmed by 1 base and J by 8 bases, leaving 12 bases between them. The CDR3 has 13 amino acids. In germline, CDR1 is SGDLS, CDR2 YYNGEE. The CDR3, as DNA: TGTGCCAGCAGCGTATCAGATTTGAGGGGCTACACCTTC. It translates to CASSVSDLRGYTF. Filled out from reference TRBV9 and TRBJ1-2, the complete variable domain reads DSGVTQTPKHLITATGQRVTLRCSPRSGDLSVYWYQQSLDQGLQFLIQYYNGEERAKGNILERFSAQQFPDLHSELNLSSLELGDSALYFCASSVSDLRGYTFGSGTRLTVV.

As for this clonotype: The germline gene is not matched at one end of the junction; a read error may be the cause. The V call is TRBV7-6, the J call TRBJ2-5; TRBD2 aligns across 7 bases. There are 16 residues in the CDR3. CDR1 is SGHVS, CDR2 FNYEAQ, per germline. This chain's CDR3 is CASSNGTLGGKETQYF. CDR3 DNA: TGTGCTAGCAGCAACGGGACTCTCGGGGGGAAAGAGACCCAGTACTTC. The full variable domain, with the rest looked up from reference TRBV7-6 and TRBJ2-5, is GAGVSQSPRYKVTKRGQDVALRCDPISGHVSLYWYRQALGQGPEFLTYFNYEAQQDKSGLPNDRFSAERPEGSISTLTIQRTEQRDSAMYRCASSNGTLGGKETQYFGPGTRLLVL.

The CDR3 loop reads CASSLGAGGINEQYF. CDR3 nucleotide sequence: TGTGCCAGCAGCTTAGGAGCGGGGGGCATCAACGAGCAGTACTTC. The gene calls are TRBV7-6 and TRBJ2-7; 9 positions match TRBD2. The germline V gene has CDR1 SGHVS and CDR2 FNYEAQ. The J segment lost 5 bases and the V segment lost 1 base, leaving 6 bases of the junction unmatched. The CDR3 runs to 15 residues.

The chain combines TRBV5-1 with TRBJ2-1; no clear D gene. The V end lost 1 base, the J end lost 0 bases, and 8 bases lay between the germline ends. The CDR3 length is 15 residues. Germline V gene data show CDR1 as SGHRS and CDR2 as YFSETQ. CDR3 nucleotide sequence: TGCGCCAGCAGCTTGATGGAAAGCTCCTACAATGAGCAGTTCTTC. It encodes CASSLMESSYNEQFF.

For this clonotype: Possible read error: a much larger clone is one base away. The chain recombines TRBV27 with TRBJ1-2; D not resolved. CDR1 MNHEY and CDR2 SMNVEV come from the germline V gene (reference sequence). The CDR3 runs 13 residues. Trimming pared 0 bases from V and 4 bases from J, leaving 6 bases between. CDR3 in amino acids: CASSLSVGYGYTF. The CDR3 nucleotides read TGTGCCAGCAGTTTATCGGTGGGCTATGGCTACACCTTC.